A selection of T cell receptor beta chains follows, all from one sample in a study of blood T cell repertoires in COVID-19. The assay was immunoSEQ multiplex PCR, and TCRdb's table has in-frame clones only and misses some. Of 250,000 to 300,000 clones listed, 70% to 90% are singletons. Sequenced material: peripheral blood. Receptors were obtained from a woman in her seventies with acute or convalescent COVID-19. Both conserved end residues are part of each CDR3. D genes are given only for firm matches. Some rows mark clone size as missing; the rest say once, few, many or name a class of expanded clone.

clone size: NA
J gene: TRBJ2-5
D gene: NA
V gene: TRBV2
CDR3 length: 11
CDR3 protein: CASTWGETQYF
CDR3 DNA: TGTGCCAGCACATGGGGCGAGACCCAGTACTTC

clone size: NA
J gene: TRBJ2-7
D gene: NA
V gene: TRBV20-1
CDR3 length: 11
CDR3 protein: CSAFGGVEQYF
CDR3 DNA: TGCAGTGCGTTCGGGGGAGTCGAGCAGTACTTC

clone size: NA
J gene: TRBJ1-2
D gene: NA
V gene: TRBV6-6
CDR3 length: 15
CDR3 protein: CASSYSPGQLGGYTF
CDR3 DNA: TGTGCCAGCAGTTACTCTCCCGGACAGTTGGGCGGCTACACCTTC

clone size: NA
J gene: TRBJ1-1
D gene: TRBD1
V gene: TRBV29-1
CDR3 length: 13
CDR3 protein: CSGGTGGNTEAFF
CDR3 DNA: TGCAGCGGGGGGACAGGGGGCAACACTGAAGCTTTCTTT

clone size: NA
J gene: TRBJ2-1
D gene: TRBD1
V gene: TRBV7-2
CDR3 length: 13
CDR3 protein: CASSLGQFNEQFF
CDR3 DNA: TGTGCCAGCAGCCTGGGACAGTTCAATGAGCAGTTCTTC

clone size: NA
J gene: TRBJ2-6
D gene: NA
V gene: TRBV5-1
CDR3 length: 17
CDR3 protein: CASSLIYQGSGANVLTF
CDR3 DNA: TGCGCCAGCAGCTTGATTTACCAGGGCTCTGGGGCCAACGTCCTGACTTTC

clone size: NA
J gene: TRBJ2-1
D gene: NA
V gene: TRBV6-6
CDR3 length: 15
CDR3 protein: CASSYVAGYYNEQFF
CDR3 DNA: TGTGCCAGCAGTTACGTTGCGGGATACTACAATGAGCAGTTCTTC

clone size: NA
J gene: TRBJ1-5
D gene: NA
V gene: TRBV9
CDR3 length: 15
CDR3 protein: CASSVEGTPDQPQHF
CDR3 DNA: TGTGCCAGCAGCGTAGAGGGGACACCTGATCAGCCCCAGCATTTT

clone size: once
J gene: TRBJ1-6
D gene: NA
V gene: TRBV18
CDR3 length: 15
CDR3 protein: CASSPGAEFGSPLHF
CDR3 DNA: TGTGCCAGCTCACCGGGGGCAGAATTCGGTTCACCCCTCCACTTT

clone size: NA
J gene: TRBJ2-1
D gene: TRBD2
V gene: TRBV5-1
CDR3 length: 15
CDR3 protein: CASSWTSGYNNEQFF
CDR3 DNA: TGCGCCAGCAGCTGGACTAGCGGGTACAACAATGAGCAGTTCTTC

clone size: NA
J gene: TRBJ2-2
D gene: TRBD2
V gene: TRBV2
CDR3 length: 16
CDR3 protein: CASMSSGGVRTGELFF
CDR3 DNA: TGTGCCAGCATGTCTAGCGGGGGGGTTCGCACCGGGGAGCTGTTTTTT

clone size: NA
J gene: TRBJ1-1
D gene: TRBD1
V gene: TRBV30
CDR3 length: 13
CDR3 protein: CAWSNAGGTAAFF
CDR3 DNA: TGTGCCTGGAGCAACGCAGGGGGTACGGCAGCTTTCTTT

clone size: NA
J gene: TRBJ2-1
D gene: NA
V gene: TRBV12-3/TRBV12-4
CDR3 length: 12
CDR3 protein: CASSYGLGEQFF
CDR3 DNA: TGTGCCAGCAGTTATGGACTGGGTGAGCAGTTCTTC

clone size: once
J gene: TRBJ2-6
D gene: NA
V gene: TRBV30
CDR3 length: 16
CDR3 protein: CAWSPGRGSGANVLTF
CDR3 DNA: TGTGCCTGGAGTCCGGGGAGAGGCTCTGGGGCCAACGTCCTGACTTTC

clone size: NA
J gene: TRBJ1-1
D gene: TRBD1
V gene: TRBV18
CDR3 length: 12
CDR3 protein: CASSPIQGGAFF
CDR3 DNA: TGTGCCAGCTCGCCGATCCAGGGGGGAGCTTTCTTT

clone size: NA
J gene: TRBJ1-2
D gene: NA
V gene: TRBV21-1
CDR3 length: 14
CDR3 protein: CATAQTDPFHGCTF
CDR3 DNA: TGTGCCACCGCCCAGACAGACCCCTTCCATGGCTGCACCTTC

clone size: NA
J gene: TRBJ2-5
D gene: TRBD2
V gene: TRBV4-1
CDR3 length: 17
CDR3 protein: CASSQGPPSGGSETQYF
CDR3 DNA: TGCGCCAGCAGCCAAGGTCCTCCTAGCGGGGGGTCTGAGACCCAGTACTTC

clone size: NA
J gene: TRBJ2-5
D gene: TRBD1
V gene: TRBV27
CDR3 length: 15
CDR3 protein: CASSLSTGGLETQYF
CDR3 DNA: TGTGCCAGCAGTTTATCAACAGGGGGCCTGGAGACCCAGTACTTC

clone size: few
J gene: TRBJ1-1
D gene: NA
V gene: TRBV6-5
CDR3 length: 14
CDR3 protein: CASIDGSREGEAFF
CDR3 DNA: TGTGCCAGCATAGACGGGAGTCGAGAGGGTGAAGCTTTCTTT

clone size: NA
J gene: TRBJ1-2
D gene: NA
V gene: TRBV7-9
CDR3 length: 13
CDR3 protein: CASSLSGKGGYTF
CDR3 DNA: TGTGCCAGCAGCTTGTCGGGGAAAGGTGGCTACACCTTC

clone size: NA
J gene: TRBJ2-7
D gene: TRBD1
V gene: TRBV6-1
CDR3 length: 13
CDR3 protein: CASSDVDRDEQYF
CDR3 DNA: TGTGCCAGCAGTGATGTAGACAGGGACGAGCAGTACTTC

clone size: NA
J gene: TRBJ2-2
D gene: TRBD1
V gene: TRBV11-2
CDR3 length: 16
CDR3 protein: CASSLQTGSNTGELFF
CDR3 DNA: TGTGCCAGCAGCTTGCAGACAGGGTCGAACACCGGGGAGCTGTTTTTT

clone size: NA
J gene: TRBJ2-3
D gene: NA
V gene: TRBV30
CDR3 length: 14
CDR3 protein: CAWSRSGRGDTQYF
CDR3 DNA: TGTGCCTGGAGTAGGTCAGGACGGGGAGATACGCAGTATTTT

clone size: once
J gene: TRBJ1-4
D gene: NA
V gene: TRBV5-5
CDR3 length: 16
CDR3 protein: CASSLGHNLINEKLFF
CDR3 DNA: TGTGCCAGCAGCTTGGGACACAATCTCATTAATGAAAAACTGTTTTTT

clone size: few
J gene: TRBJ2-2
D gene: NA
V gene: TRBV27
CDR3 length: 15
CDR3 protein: CASSSWQGRTGELFF
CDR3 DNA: TGTGCCAGCAGTTCTTGGCAGGGGCGCACCGGGGAGCTGTTTTTT

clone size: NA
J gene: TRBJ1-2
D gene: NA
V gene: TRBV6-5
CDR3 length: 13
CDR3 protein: CASSYGPHYGYTF
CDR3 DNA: TGTGCCAGCAGTTATGGGCCCCACTATGGCTACACCTTC

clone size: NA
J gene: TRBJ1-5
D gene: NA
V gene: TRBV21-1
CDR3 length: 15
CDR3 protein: CASTLTGSSYQPQHF
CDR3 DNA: TGTGCCAGCACCCTAACGGGGAGTTCCTATCAGCCCCAGCATTTT

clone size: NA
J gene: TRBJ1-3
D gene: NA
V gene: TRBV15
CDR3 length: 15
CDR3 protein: CATSRSKGAGNTIYF
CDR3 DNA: TGTGCCACCAGCAGGTCCAAGGGGGCTGGAAACACCATATATTTT

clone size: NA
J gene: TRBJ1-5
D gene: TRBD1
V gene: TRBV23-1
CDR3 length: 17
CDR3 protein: CASSQSTTGGGNQPQHF
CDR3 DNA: TGCGCCAGCAGTCAGTCTACGACAGGGGGGGGCAATCAGCCCCAGCATTTT

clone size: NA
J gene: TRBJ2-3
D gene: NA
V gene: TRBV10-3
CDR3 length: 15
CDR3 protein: CAISESSVTSNTQYF
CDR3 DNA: TGTGCCATCAGCGAATCGTCCGTTACGAGCAATACGCAGTATTTT

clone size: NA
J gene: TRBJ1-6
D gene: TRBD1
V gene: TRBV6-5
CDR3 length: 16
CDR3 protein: CASSSTGGSYNSPLHF
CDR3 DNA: TGTGCCAGCAGTTCTACAGGGGGCTCCTATAATTCACCCCTCCACTTT

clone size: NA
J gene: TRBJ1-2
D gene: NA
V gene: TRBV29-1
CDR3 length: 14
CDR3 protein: CSAVVGDSGYGYTF
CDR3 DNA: TGCAGCGCCGTGGTGGGGGACTCGGGCTATGGCTACACCTTC

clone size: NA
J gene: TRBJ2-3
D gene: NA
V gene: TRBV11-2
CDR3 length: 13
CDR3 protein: CASRLSSADTQYF
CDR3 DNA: TGTGCCAGCAGGCTTAGCAGCGCAGATACGCAGTATTTT

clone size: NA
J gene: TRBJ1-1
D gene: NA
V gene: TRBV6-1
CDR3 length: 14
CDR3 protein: CASSEIGRDTEAFF
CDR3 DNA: TGTGCCAGCAGTGAAATCGGGAGGGACACTGAAGCTTTCTTT

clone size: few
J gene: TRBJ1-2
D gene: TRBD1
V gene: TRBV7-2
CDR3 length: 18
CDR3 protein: CASSPWGISGTGIYGYTF
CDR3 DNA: TGTGCCAGCAGCCCCTGGGGGATTTCCGGGACAGGGATCTATGGCTACACCTTC

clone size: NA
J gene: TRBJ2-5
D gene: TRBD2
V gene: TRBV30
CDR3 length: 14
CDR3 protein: CAWSTSGGLETQYF
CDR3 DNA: TGTGCCTGGAGTACGAGCGGGGGGTTGGAGACCCAGTACTTC

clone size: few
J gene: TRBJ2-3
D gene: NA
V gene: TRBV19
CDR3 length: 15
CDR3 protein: CASRSTGSSTDTQYF
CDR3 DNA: TGTGCCAGTAGATCGACAGGATCTAGCACAGATACGCAGTATTTT

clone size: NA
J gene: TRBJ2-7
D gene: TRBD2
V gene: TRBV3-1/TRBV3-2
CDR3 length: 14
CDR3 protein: CASSQDGGAYEQYF
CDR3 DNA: TGTGCCAGCAGCCAAGACGGGGGGGCCTACGAGCAGTACTTC

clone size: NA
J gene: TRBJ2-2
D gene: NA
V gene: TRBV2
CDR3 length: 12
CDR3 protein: CASSLRGPELFF
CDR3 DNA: TGTGCCAGCAGTTTGCGGGGGCCGGAGCTGTTTTTT

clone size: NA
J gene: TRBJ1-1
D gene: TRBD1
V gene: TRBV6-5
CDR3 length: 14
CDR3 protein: CASSSYRGLTEAFF
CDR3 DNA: TGTGCCAGCAGTTCGTACAGGGGGCTGACTGAAGCTTTCTTT

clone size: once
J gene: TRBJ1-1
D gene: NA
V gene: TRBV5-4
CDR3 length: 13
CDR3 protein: CASSSRGATEAFF
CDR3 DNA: TGTGCCAGCAGCTCTCGGGGGGCCACTGAAGCTTTCTTT

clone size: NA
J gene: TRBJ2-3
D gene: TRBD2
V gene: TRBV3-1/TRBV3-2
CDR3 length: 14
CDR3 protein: CASSLPTSGGTQYF
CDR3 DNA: TGTGCCAGCAGCCTCCCGACTAGCGGGGGGACGCAGTATTTT

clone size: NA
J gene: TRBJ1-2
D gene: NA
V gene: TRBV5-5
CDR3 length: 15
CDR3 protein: CASITQGQAGGGYTF
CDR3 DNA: TGTGCCAGCATCACCCAGGGGCAGGCGGGCGGAGGCTACACCTTC

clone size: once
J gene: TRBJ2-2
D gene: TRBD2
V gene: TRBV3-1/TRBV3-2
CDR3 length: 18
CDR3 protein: CASSPRRTSGGRTGELFF
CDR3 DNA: TGTGCCAGCAGCCCGCGCCGGACTAGCGGGGGACGCACCGGGGAGCTGTTTTTT

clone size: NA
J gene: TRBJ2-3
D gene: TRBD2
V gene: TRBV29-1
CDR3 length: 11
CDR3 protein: CSVGRADTQYF
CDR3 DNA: TGCAGCGTGGGGAGGGCAGATACGCAGTATTTT

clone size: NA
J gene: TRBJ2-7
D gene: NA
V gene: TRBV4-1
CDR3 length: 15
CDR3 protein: CASSQDRTVSREQYF
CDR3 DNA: TGCGCCAGCAGCCAAGATAGGACTGTATCTAGGGAGCAGTACTTC

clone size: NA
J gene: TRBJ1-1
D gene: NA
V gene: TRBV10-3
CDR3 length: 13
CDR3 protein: CAISESRGTEAFF
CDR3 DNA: TGTGCCATCAGTGAGTCTCGGGGTACTGAAGCTTTCTTT

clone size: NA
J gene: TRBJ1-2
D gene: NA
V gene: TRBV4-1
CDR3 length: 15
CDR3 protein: CASSRTPQVRYGYTF
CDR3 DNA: TGCGCCAGCAGCCGCACACCACAGGTTAGGTATGGCTACACCTTC

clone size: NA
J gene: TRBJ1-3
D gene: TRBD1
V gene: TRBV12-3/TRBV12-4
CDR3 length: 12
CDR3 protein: CASRDRAYTIYF
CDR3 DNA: TGTGCCAGCCGGGACAGGGCGTACACCATATATTTT

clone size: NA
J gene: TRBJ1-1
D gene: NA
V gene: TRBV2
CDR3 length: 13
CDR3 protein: CASSGEMNTEAFF
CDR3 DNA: TGTGCCAGCAGTGGGGAGATGAACACTGAAGCTTTCTTT

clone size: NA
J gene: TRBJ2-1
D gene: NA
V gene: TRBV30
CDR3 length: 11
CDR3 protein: CAWRGEGEQFF
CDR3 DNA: TGTGCCTGGAGGGGAGAGGGTGAGCAGTTCTTC

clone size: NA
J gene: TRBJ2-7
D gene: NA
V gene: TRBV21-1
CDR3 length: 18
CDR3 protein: CASSKGKKGDRWTYEQYF
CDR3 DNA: TGTGCCAGCAGCAAAGGGAAAAAGGGGGACAGGTGGACCTACGAGCAGTACTTC

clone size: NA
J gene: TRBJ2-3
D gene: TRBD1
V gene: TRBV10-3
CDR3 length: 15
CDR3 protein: CAISATGGYIDTQYF
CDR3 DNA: TGTGCCATCAGTGCGACAGGGGGCTATATAGATACGCAGTATTTT

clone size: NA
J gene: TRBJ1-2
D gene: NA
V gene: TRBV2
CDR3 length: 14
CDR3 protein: CASIVDRANYGYTF
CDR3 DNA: TGTGCCAGCATTGTGGACAGAGCTAACTATGGCTACACCTTC

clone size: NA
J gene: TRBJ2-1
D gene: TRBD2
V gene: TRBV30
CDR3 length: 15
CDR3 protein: CAWSVTSGGVNEQFF
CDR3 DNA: TGTGCCTGGAGTGTAACTAGCGGGGGCGTGAATGAGCAGTTCTTC

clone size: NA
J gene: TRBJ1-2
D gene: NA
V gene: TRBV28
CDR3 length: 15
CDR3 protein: CASSEKGQLRYGYTF
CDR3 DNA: TGTGCCAGCAGTGAGAAAGGACAGCTGAGATATGGCTACACCTTC

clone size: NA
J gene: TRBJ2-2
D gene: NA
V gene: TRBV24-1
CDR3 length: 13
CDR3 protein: CAILDSNTGELFF
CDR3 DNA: TGTGCCATTCTCGACTCGAACACCGGGGAGCTGTTTTTT

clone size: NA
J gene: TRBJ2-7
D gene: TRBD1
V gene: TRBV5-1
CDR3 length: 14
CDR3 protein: CASSWGQLSYEQYF
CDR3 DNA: TGCGCCAGCAGCTGGGGACAGCTATCCTACGAGCAGTACTTC

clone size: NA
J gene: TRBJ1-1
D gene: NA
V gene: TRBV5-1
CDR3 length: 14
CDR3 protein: CASSFHRGGTEAFF
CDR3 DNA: TGCGCCAGCAGCTTTCATCGCGGGGGCACTGAAGCTTTCTTT

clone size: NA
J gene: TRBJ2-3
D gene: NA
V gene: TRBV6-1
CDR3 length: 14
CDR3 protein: CASSERGYADTQYF
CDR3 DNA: TGTGCCAGCAGTGAAAGGGGGTACGCAGATACGCAGTATTTT